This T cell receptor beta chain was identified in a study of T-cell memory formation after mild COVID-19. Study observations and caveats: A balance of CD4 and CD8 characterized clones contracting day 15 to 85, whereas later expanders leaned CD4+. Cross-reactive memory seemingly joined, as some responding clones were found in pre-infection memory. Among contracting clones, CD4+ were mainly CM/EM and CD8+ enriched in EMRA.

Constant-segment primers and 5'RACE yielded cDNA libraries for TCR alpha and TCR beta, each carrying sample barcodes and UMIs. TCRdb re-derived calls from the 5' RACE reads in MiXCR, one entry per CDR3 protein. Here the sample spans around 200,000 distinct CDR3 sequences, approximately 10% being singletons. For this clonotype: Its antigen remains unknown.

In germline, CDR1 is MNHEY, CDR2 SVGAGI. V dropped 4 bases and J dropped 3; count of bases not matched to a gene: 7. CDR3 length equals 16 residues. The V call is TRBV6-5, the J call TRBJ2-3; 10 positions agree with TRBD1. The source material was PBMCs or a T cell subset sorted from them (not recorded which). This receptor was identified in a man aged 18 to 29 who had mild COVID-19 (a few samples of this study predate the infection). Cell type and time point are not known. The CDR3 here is CASSSYWDRGTDTQYF. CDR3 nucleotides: TGTGCCAGCAGTTCCTACTGGGACAGGGGAACAGATACGCAGTATTTT.